These 18 T cell receptor beta chains were sequenced from one sample in a study of blood T cell repertoires in COVID-19. Method: immunoSEQ multiplex PCR; TCRdb's copy keeps in-frame clones and lacks some. The sample includes roughly 330,000 clones, 70% to 90% of them seen just once. Sequenced: PBMCs or T cells enriched from blood (not recorded which). These receptors came from a woman between 25 and 40 years old who had recovered from COVID-19.

CDR3 protein: CASATRDRSYGYTF. The CDR3 DNA follows: TGTGCCAGCGCTACCCGGGACAGAAGCTATGGCTACACCTTC. The chain has TRBV5-6 and TRBJ1-2; the match to TRBD1 covers 7 bases. CDR1 SGHDT and CDR2 YYEEEE come from the germline V gene. The CDR3 runs 14 residues. After removal of 7 bases from V and 4 bases from J, the junction contained 10 bases not matched to a gene.

The gene calls are TRBV7-2 and TRBJ1-6, with D possibly being TRBD1 (6 bases). The CDR3 runs to 14 residues. V lost 3 bases and J lost 7, with 10 bases in between. Germline V gene sequence: CDR1 SGHTA, CDR2 FQGNSA. The CDR3 coding sequence is TGTGCCAGCAGCTTGCTCAGGGGAAATTCACCCCTCCACTTT. Protein product: CASSLLRGNSPLHF.

This chain links TRBV7-9 with TRBJ1-6; D gene unclear. Germline CDR1 and CDR2: SEHNR and FQNEAQ (reference sequence). The CDR3 length is 14 residues. V lost 8 bases, J lost 0 bases, and 8 bases lay in between. DNA for the CDR3: TGTGCCAGCGTTGGTAGCTCCTATAATTCACCCCTCCACTTT. Amino acids: CASVGSSYNSPLHF.

The genes are TRBV5-5 and TRBJ2-3, with 7 bases aligning to TRBD2. Germline CDR1 reads SGHKS; CDR2 reads YYEKEE (reference sequence). The V and J ends lost 4 bases and 2 bases, in that order; junction bases with no gene match: 13. This CDR3 region has 17 residues. The CDR3 loop is CASSPSRGVTNTDTQYF. CDR3 DNA sequence: TGTGCCAGCAGCCCCTCCCGGGGGGTAACAAACACAGATACGCAGTATTTT.

The V call is TRBV5-1, the J call TRBJ2-7; D possibly corresponds to TRBD1 (6 bases). CDR1 is SGHRS and CDR2 is YFSETQ in the germline V gene. The CDR3 spans 15 residues. V lost 4 bases to trimming and J lost 4 bases, with 18 bases between them. The CDR3 bases are TGCGCCAGCAGCACGGACAGTAAAAAACCTTACGAGCAGTACTTC. Amino acid sequence: CASSTDSKKPYEQYF.

Points on this clone: Distinct nucleotide sequences in the sample also encode this CDR3. V is TRBV19 and J is TRBJ1-3, with D unclear. With 3 bases removed from V and 4 bases from J, the gap between germline ends came to 7 bases. This CDR3 spans 13 amino acids. Germline V gene data show CDR1 as LNHDA and CDR2 as SQIVND (reference sequence). CDR3 bases: TGTGCCAGTAGTATGGGGAGGGGAAACACCATATATTTT. The encoded protein is CASSMGRGNTIYF.

The sample holds one count of this clone. The V call is TRBV5-1, the J call TRBJ1-1; the match to TRBD1 covers 12 bases. V lost 3 bases to trimming and J lost 4 bases; unmatched junction nucleotides: 4. The CDR3 sequence is 15 residues long. CDR1 and CDR2 from the germline V gene are SGHRS and YFSETQ. CDR3 DNA: TGCGCCAGCAGCTCTGGGGGACAGGGGGCCACTGAAGCTTTCTTT. Translating gives CASSSGGQGATEAFF.

The V call is TRBV14, the J call TRBJ1-1, with 7 nucleotides matching TRBD1. V shed 1 base, J shed 11 bases, and the junction held 16 bases outside the gene matches. This CDR3 region has 16 residues. Germline CDR1 SGHDN, CDR2 FVKESK. The CDR3 is CASSQALPRQGLRAFF. The CDR3, as DNA: TGTGCCAGCAGCCAAGCTCTACCTCGACAGGGCCTAAGGGCTTTCTTT. Based on the CDR3 plus reference TRBV14 and TRBJ1-1, the full variable domain is EAGVTQFPSHSVIEKGQTVTLRCDPISGHDNLYWYRRVMGKEIKFLLHFVKESKQDESGMPNNRFLAERTGGTYSTLKVQPAELEDSGVYFCASSQALPRQGLRAFFGQGTRLTVV.

The V gene is TRBV3-1 (or the pseudogene TRBV3-2), the J gene TRBJ2-3; 9 bases align to TRBD2. J was trimmed by 4 bases and V by 4 bases; bases with no gene match: 12. CDR3 length equals 17 residues. CDR1 LGHDT and CDR2 YNNKEL come from the germline V gene (reference sequence). The CDR3, as DNA: TGTGCCAGCAGCCCCCGGCGGGGGGGTCTCAGAGCAGATACGCAGTATTTT. It encodes CASSPRRGGLRADTQYF.

This clone was seen a few times. This chain uses TRBV7-8 with TRBJ1-1; D is uncertain. V was cut by 1 base and J by 0 bases, with 12 bases left in between. The CDR3 covers 16 residues. The germline CDR1 and CDR2 sequences are SGHVS and FQNEAQ. The CDR3 nucleotides read TGTGCCAGCAGCTTAGGTCCCCCAGAAATGAACACTGAAGCTTTCTTT. Protein product: CASSLGPPEMNTEAFF.

The chain links TRBV19 to TRBJ1-1; no clear D. The germline V gene has CDR1 LNHDA and CDR2 SQIVND (reference sequence). V was trimmed by 5 bases and J by 8 bases, leaving 18 bases between them. The CDR3 has 14 amino acids. The CDR3: CASSAGGLGREAFF. CDR3 bases: TGTGCCAGTAGTGCGGGTGGATTGGGTCGGGAAGCTTTCTTT.

As for this clone: At one end, the junction sequence differs from germline, possibly due to a read error. The chain recombines TRBV10-3 with TRBJ1-3; no firm D call. Germline V gives CDR1 ENHRY, CDR2 SYGVKD. This CDR3 has 14 residues. The chain's CDR3 is CALSGSGPGNTIYF. The CDR3 region has the DNA TGTGCCCTCAGTGGGAGTGGTCCCGGAAACACCATATATTTT.

The genes are TRBV7-8 and TRBJ1-1; the D gene is possibly TRBD1 (5 bases). Germline V gives CDR1 SGHVS, CDR2 FQNEAQ. The CDR3 length is 14 residues. V was cut by 5 bases and J by 7 bases, with 17 bases left in between. CDR3 in amino acids: CASSPPGRGGEAFF. For the CDR3, the DNA is TGTGCCAGCAGCCCCCCGGGGCGCGGGGGTGAAGCTTTCTTT.

The rearrangement uses TRBV30 and TRBJ2-1, with D maybe TRBD2 (6 bases). With 5 bases removed from V and 0 bases from J, the gap between germline ends came to 8 bases. Per germline, CDR1 GTSNPN and CDR2 SVGIG (reference sequence). This CDR3 has 13 amino acids. This chain's CDR3 is CAWEGGSYNEQFF. The CDR3 nucleotides are TGTGCCTGGGAGGGAGGCTCCTACAATGAGCAGTTCTTC.

This clone was counted a single time. This chain joins TRBV15 and TRBJ1-5; D is possibly TRBD1 (5 bases). Per germline, CDR1 LNHNV and CDR2 YYDKDF (reference sequence). The CDR3 has 17 residues. Deletions cut 0 bases from V and 2 bases from J, with 14 bases between. As DNA, the CDR3 is TGTGCCACCAGCAGAGATCTTAGGGCAGGGCGCAATCAGCCCCAGCATTTT. Protein product: CATSRDLRAGRNQPQHF.

The rearrangement joins TRBV19 to TRBJ1-1; D is perhaps TRBD1 (5 bases). V was shortened by 3 bases and J by 5 bases, with 13 bases between the two germline ends. The CDR3 consists of 14 residues. CDR1 is LNHDA, CDR2 SQIVND, per germline (reference sequence). Here the CDR3 reads CASSIEGRWTEAFF. In DNA form, the CDR3 reads TGTGCCAGTAGTATTGAGGGGAGGTGGACTGAAGCTTTCTTT. The whole variable domain, filled in from reference TRBV19 and TRBJ1-1, reads DGGITQSPKYLFRKEGQNVTLSCEQNLNHDAMYWYRQDPGQGLRLIYYSQIVNDFQKGDIAEGYSVSREKKESFPLTVTSAQKNPTAFYLCASSIEGRWTEAFFGQGTRLTVV.

The chain carries TRBV5-6 and TRBJ2-3; tentative D call: TRBD2 (5 bases). The germline gives CDR1 SGHDT, CDR2 YYEEEE. The CDR3 is 15 residues long. The V gene lost 0 bases and the J gene lost 1 base, with 9 bases spanning the gap. CDR3 nucleotides: TGTGCCAGCAGCTTGGAGAGGGATGGCACAGATACGCAGTATTTT. This codes for CASSLERDGTDTQYF.

The gene calls are TRBV5-5 and TRBJ1-5, with 11 positions matching TRBD1. From germline, CDR1 is SGHKS and CDR2 YYEKEE (reference sequence). CDR3 length: 18 residues. V dropped 3 bases and J dropped 1; count of bases not matched to a gene: 9. The CDR3: CASSWGRTGGLSNQPQHF. The CDR3, as DNA: TGTGCCAGCAGCTGGGGCCGGACAGGGGGCTTGAGCAATCAGCCCCAGCATTTT.